These 17 T cell receptor beta chains were all obtained from the same sample, sequenced in a study of cytomegalovirus exposure and HLA in healthy donors. PCR was performed using 60 Vbeta and 13 Jbeta primers. The protocol was immunoSEQ multiplex PCR, while the TCRdb copy is restricted to in-frame clones and leaves out a portion. The data contain 160,000 or so clones, around three quarters of them seen just once; the ten biggest clones take up 3.7%. The sample comprised PBMCs. The receptors derive from a man aged 25-45 years in good health and CMV-seropositive.

The V and J genes are TRBV14 and TRBJ2-4, with TRBD1 identical over 8 bases. Trimming cost V 1 base and J 8 bases; bases outside gene matches: 7. There are 15 residues in the CDR3. Germline lookup yields CDR1 SGHDN and CDR2 FVKESK. CDR3 in DNA: TGTGCCAGCAGCCAAGGGCCAGGGGGCAGATACATTCAGTACTTC. It specifies CASSQGPGGRYIQYF.

This clone has a handful of counts. V is TRBV2 and J is TRBJ1-1; 7 positions match TRBD1. CDR1 and CDR2 from the germline V gene are SNHLY and FYNNEI. Unmatched junction bases numbered 6, after V lost 2 bases and J lost 3 bases. CDR3 length equals 15 residues. CDR3: CASSERFGTDTEAFF. CDR3 DNA sequence: TGTGCCAGCAGTGAAAGGTTCGGGACAGACACTGAAGCTTTCTTT.

The chain couples TRBV14 to TRBJ2-5; TRBD1 matches 8 bases. The CDR3 runs to 15 residues. The germline gives CDR1 SGHDN, CDR2 FVKESK. Unmatched junction bases numbered 4, after V lost 1 base and J lost 3 bases. CDR3 coding DNA: TGTGCCAGCAGCCAAGGGGACAGGAGAGAAGAGACCCAGTACTTC. Residues: CASSQGDRREETQYF.

This clone appeared a few times. The chain links TRBV5-6 to TRBJ2-3; D might be TRBD1 (5 bases). The CDR3 has 13 residues. Germline V gene data show CDR1 as SGHDT and CDR2 as YYEEEE. V lost 4 bases and J 3 bases, leaving 9 bases between the germline ends. CDR3 sequence (DNA): TGTGCCAGCAGCATCGACAGAACAGATACGCAGTATTTT. Protein: CASSIDRTDTQYF.

This clone was detected only once. J is TRBJ2-7 and V is TRBV5-4, with 7 bases matching TRBD1. Germline loops: CDR1 SGHNT, CDR2 YYREEE (reference sequence). The CDR3 has 14 amino acids. V shed 4 bases, J shed 3 bases, and the junction held 7 bases outside the gene matches. The CDR3 region is CASSHNRGFYEQYF. CDR3 bases: TGTGCCAGCAGCCATAACAGGGGTTTCTACGAGCAGTACTTC.

The table lists this clone with a few counts. The chain has TRBV19 and TRBJ2-7; D uncertain. The germline V gene encodes CDR1 LNHDA and CDR2 SQIVND (reference sequence). This CDR3 is built from 14 residues. V lost 10 bases and J lost 3, with 19 bases in between. DNA for the CDR3: TGTGCCACTACAAGGCGGATTGACGACTACGAGCAGTACTTC. It specifies CATTRRIDDYEQYF.

V usage is TRBV29-1 and J usage is TRBJ2-2; the match to TRBD2 covers 12 bases. CDR3 size: 14 residues. V lost 8 bases, J lost 2 bases, and 3 bases stayed unmatched. Germline values: CDR1 SQVTM, CDR2 ANQGSEA. The DNA of the CDR3 is TGCAGCTTTGGACTAGCGGGAAACACCGGGGAGCTGTTTTTT. Its translation is CSFGLAGNTGELFF.

The CDR3 here is CASSLIDRETQHF. The CDR3 DNA sequence: TGTGCCAGCAGTTTAATAGACCGGGAAACCCAGCATTTT. The chain joins TRBV28 to TRBJ1-5, with unresolved D. From germline, CDR1 is MDHEN and CDR2 SYDVKM. This CDR3 is 13 amino acids long. V was clipped by 2 bases and J by 11 bases, with 13 bases between them.

Concerning this clone: Other DNA variants within this sample encode the same CDR3. The J gene is TRBJ1-1, the V gene TRBV9; the D gene is possibly TRBD1 (5 bases). CDR1 is SGDLS and CDR2 is YYNGEE in the germline V gene. V shed 0 bases and J shed 3 bases, with 6 bases lying between them. This CDR3 region has 13 residues. The DNA for the CDR3 is TGTGCCAGCAGCGTAGGGGGCTACACTGAAGCTTTCTTT. Amino acid sequence: CASSVGGYTEAFF.

This chain joins TRBV5-1 and TRBJ2-5, with TRBD2 as a possible D gene (6 bases). V lost 0 bases to trimming and J lost 5 bases, with 14 bases between them. The V gene's germline CDR1 is SGHRS and CDR2 YFSETQ. The CDR3 contains 15 residues. The CDR3 loop is CASSLEGTGSETQYF. The DNA of the CDR3 is TGCGCCAGCAGCTTGGAAGGGACTGGCTCGGAGACCCAGTACTTC.

This sequence joins TRBV5-6 and TRBJ2-5, with TRBD1 matching 8 bases. Germline CDR1 reads SGHDT; CDR2 reads YYEEEE. The CDR3 consists of 12 residues. The J segment lost 5 bases and the V segment lost 9 bases, leaving 6 bases of the junction unmatched. The CDR3 protein is CATRQGLETQYF. CDR3 bases: TGTGCCACCCGACAGGGGCTGGAGACCCAGTACTTC.

The chain has TRBV5-4 and TRBJ1-3, with D possibly being TRBD1 (5 bases). The germline V gene has CDR1 SGHNT and CDR2 YYREEE (reference sequence). The CDR3 sequence is 16 residues long. Trimming shortened V by 3 bases and J by 0 bases, and 13 bases separated the two germline ends. CDR3 region: CASSSDSHDSGNTIYF. The CDR3 DNA sequence: TGTGCCAGCAGCTCCGACAGCCATGACTCTGGAAACACCATATATTTT.

Regarding this clone: The same CDR3 arises from other DNA sequences in this sample as well. The chain links TRBV6-5 to TRBJ1-5; 7 bases map to TRBD1. Germline V gives CDR1 MNHEY, CDR2 SVGAGI. This CDR3 has 14 residues. Trimming removed 5 bases from V and 2 bases from J; junction bases left unmatched: 3. The CDR3 spells CASSPGQGNQPQHF. CDR3 in DNA: TGTGCCAGCAGTCCCGGACAGGGCAATCAGCCCCAGCATTTT.

This rearrangement joins TRBV30 to TRBJ2-5; D might be TRBD1 (6 bases). The V end lost 5 bases, the J end lost 5 bases, and 15 bases lay between the germline ends. This CDR3 comprises 13 residues. Per the germline V gene, CDR1 is GTSNPN and CDR2 is SVGIG (reference sequence). CDR3 bases: TGTGCCTGGTGTCTACAGGGAACCGAGACCCAGTACTTC. The encoded protein is CAWCLQGTETQYF.

The genes are TRBV5-4 and TRBJ1-5; weak D call: TRBD1 (5 bases). CDR1 is SGHNT, CDR2 YYREEE, per germline (reference sequence). The CDR3 runs to 13 residues. Trimming took off 4 bases at V and 6 bases at J, with 11 bases between the two ends. In DNA form, the CDR3 reads TGTGCCAGCAGCGAAGGCGGGGGTCAGCCCCAGCATTTT. This gives the protein CASSEGGGQPQHF.

This clone was seen just once. An end of the junction does not agree with germline; a read error may underlie this. This chain links TRBV2 with TRBJ2-3; 7 positions match TRBD2. CDR1 is SNHLY, CDR2 FYNNEI, per germline. This CDR3 region has 14 residues. CDR3 in amino acids: CASSVSGITNTQYF. The CDR3 bases are TGTGCCAGCAGTGTCAGCGGGATCACAAATACGCAGTATTTT. The whole variable domain, filled in from reference TRBV2 and TRBJ2-3, reads EPEVTQTPSHQVTQMGQEVILRCVPISNHLYFYWYRQILGQKVEFLVSFYNNEISEKSEIFDDQFSVERPDGSNFTLKIRSTKLEDSAMYFCASSVSGITNTQYFGPGTRLTVL.

The chain carries TRBV29-1 and TRBJ2-7; 11 bases are shared with TRBD1. The V and J ends lost 2 bases and 6 bases, in that order; junction bases with no gene match: 6. CDR1 and CDR2 (germline): SQVTM, ANQGSEA. The CDR3 has 14 residues. The CDR3 DNA sequence: TGCAGCGTTGAAATTGGACAGGGGGCGGCCGAGCAGTACTTC. It yields the protein CSVEIGQGAAEQYF.